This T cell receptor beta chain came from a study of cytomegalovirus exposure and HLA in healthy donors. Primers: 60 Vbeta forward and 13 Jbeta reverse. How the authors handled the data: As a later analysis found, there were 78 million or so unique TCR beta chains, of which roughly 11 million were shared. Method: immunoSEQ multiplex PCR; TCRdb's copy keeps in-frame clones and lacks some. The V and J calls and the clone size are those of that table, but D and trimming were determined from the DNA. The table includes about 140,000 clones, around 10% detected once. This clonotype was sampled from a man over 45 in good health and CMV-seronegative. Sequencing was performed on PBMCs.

The CDR3 DNA is TGTGCCAGCAGTTTAGCGGGAGAAAACGAGCAGTACTTC. It translates to CASSLAGENEQYF. The chain links TRBV28 to TRBJ2-7; TRBD2 agrees at 7 bases. Germline-derived CDR1 and CDR2 are MDHEN and SYDVKM. The CDR3 consists of 13 residues. V lost 2 bases, J lost 5 bases, and 3 bases stayed unmatched.